The 26 T cell receptor beta chains below were found in one sample sequenced in a study of blood T cell repertoires in COVID-19. Measured with immunoSEQ multiplex PCR; TCRdb has only the in-frame clones, and not every one. The table lists under 200,000 clones, approximately 83% of them singletons. The sample was peripheral blood. These receptors all come from a woman aged 60-75 years with acute or convalescent COVID-19.

The chain links TRBV5-1 to TRBJ2-7; TRBD1 matches 7 bases. This CDR3 is 16 amino acids long. Per the germline V gene, CDR1 is SGHRS and CDR2 is YFSETQ. V dropped 1 base and J dropped 0; count of bases not matched to a gene: 7. CDR3 in amino acids: CASSLTAGTVSYEQYF. CDR3 in DNA: TGCGCCAGCAGCTTGACCGCCGGGACAGTCTCCTACGAGCAGTACTTC.

This rearrangement joins TRBV5-6 to TRBJ1-5, with 8 nucleotides matching TRBD1. The V and J ends lost 4 bases and 0 bases, in that order; junction bases with no gene match: 6. The CDR3 covers 16 residues. Germline V lookup: CDR1 SGHDT, CDR2 YYEEEE. Here the CDR3 reads CASSVDRGNSNQPQHF. For the CDR3, the DNA is TGTGCCAGCAGCGTCGACAGGGGCAATAGCAATCAGCCCCAGCATTTT.

This clone was seen a single time. V gene TRBV19 combines with J gene TRBJ1-1, with D tentatively TRBD1 (6 bases). CDR1 LNHDA and CDR2 SQIVND come from the germline V gene (reference sequence). The CDR3 sequence is 16 residues long. V lost 5 bases to trimming and J lost 1 base, with 17 bases between them. The CDR3 spells CASSWGQSKANTEAFF. CDR3 bases: TGTGCCAGTAGTTGGGGGCAGTCCAAGGCGAACACTGAAGCTTTCTTT. The full variable domain, its missing parts supplied by reference TRBV19 and TRBJ1-1, is DGGITQSPKYLFRKEGQNVTLSCEQNLNHDAMYWYRQDPGQGLRLIYYSQIVNDFQKGDIAEGYSVSREKKESFPLTVTSAQKNPTAFYLCASSWGQSKANTEAFFGQGTRLTVV.

This chain joins TRBV5-8 and TRBJ2-3; 11 nucleotides match TRBD2. The CDR3 consists of 14 residues. V lost 5 bases to trimming and J lost 4 bases; unmatched junction nucleotides: 3. Germline loops: CDR1 SGHTS, CDR2 YDEGEE. The CDR3 bases are TGTGCCAGCAGGGCTAGCGGGGGGTCAGATACGCAGTATTTT. It codes for CASRASGGSDTQYF.

The chain uses TRBV19 and TRBJ1-2, with D possibly matching TRBD1 (6 bases). Between the trimmed V and J ends, which lost 6 bases and 8 bases, there was a span of 22 bases. This CDR3 region has 15 residues. Germline V gives CDR1 LNHDA, CDR2 SQIVND (reference sequence). CDR3 protein: CASRNIQGSARGYTF. The CDR3 nucleotides read TGTGCCAGTAGGAACATACAGGGTTCAGCTCGAGGCTACACCTTC.

V gene TRBV7-2 combines with J gene TRBJ2-2; a weak D match, TRBD2 (6 bases). The CDR3 contains 17 residues. From germline, CDR1 is SGHTA and CDR2 FQGNSA. The V gene lost 4 bases and the J gene lost 5 bases, with 20 bases spanning the gap. The CDR3 spells CASSSSDGRGYTGELFF. The CDR3 bases are TGTGCCAGCAGCTCTTCGGACGGACGGGGGTATACCGGGGAGCTGTTTTTT.

The chain joins TRBV2 to TRBJ2-3; tentative D call: TRBD1 (5 bases). From germline, CDR1 is SNHLY and CDR2 FYNNEI. CDR3 length: 17 amino acids. The V end was cut by 6 bases, the J end by 0 bases, with 19 bases between. CDR3: CASSATGRQSSTDTQYF. CDR3 in DNA: TGTGCCAGCAGCGCGACCGGCCGACAGTCTAGCACAGATACGCAGTATTTT.

The gene calls are TRBV27 and TRBJ1-2; D remains unclear. The V end was cut by 4 bases, the J end by 3 bases, with 15 bases between. The CDR3 runs to 15 residues. In germline, CDR1 is MNHEY, CDR2 SMNVEV (reference sequence). This CDR3 reads CASSSSLTNYYGYTF. CDR3 nucleotides: TGTGCCAGCAGTTCCTCCCTGACAAATTACTATGGCTACACCTTC.

The V call is TRBV10-1, the J call TRBJ1-1; 10 bases are a match to TRBD1. CDR1 WNHNN and CDR2 SYGVQD come from the germline V gene (reference sequence). The CDR3 runs 16 residues. Unmatched junction bases numbered 6, after V lost 4 bases and J lost 1 base. This CDR3 is CASSAATGGENTEAFF. Written as DNA, the CDR3 is TGCGCCAGCAGTGCGGCGACAGGGGGCGAGAACACTGAAGCTTTCTTT.

The gene calls are TRBV12-1 and TRBJ1-6; the table's D call of TRBD1 was not tested on the DNA. TRBV12-1 is a recognized pseudogene. CDR3 length: 14 residues. In DNA, the CDR3 is TGTGCCAGCAGCTTACAGGGGGCTAATTCACCCCTCCACTTT. Residues: CASSLQGANSPLHF.

The rearrangement links TRBV24-1 to TRBJ2-3; 7 nucleotides line up with TRBD2. Germline CDR1 reads KGHDR; CDR2 reads SFDVKD. This CDR3 comprises 15 residues. The junction had 6 bases not matched to a gene; V was cut back by 1 base and J by 6 bases. The CDR3, as DNA: TGTGCCACCAGTGATTTAGCAGCGGGGAGGGATACGCAGTATTTT. It yields the protein CATSDLAAGRDTQYF.

V is TRBV3-1 (or the pseudogene TRBV3-2) and J is TRBJ1-6, with D uncertain. This CDR3 is built from 15 residues. V was clipped by 5 bases and J by 5 bases, with 13 bases between them. Per germline, CDR1 LGHDT and CDR2 YNNKEL (reference sequence). The CDR3 is CASSEGLLNNSPLHF. CDR3 coding DNA: TGTGCCAGCAGCGAAGGACTGCTTAATAATTCACCCCTCCACTTT.

This sequence joins TRBV11-2 and TRBJ1-2, with a weak D call TRBD1 (6 bases). The germline V gene has CDR1 SGHAT and CDR2 FQNNGV. This CDR3 is built from 15 residues. Deletions cut 4 bases from V and 2 bases from J, with 14 bases between. The CDR3 DNA reads as TGTGCCAGCAGCTCGTTTAGGGGGTGGAACTATGGCTACACCTTC. It yields the protein CASSSFRGWNYGYTF. Based on the CDR3 plus reference TRBV11-2 and TRBJ1-2, the full variable domain is EAGVAQSPRYKIIEKRQSVAFWCNPISGHATLYWYQQILGQGPKLLIQFQNNGVVDDSQLPKDRFSAERLKGVDSTLKIQPAKLEDSAVYLCASSSFRGWNYGYTFGSGTRLTVV.

The chain combines TRBV4-1 with TRBJ2-7; D is possibly TRBD2 (5 bases). Germline loops: CDR1 MGHRA, CDR2 YSYEKL. This CDR3 is 16 amino acids long. V lost 0 bases and J lost 3, with 15 bases in between. CDR3 protein: CASSQDKGAVIYEQYF. The CDR3 DNA reads TGCGCCAGCAGCCAAGACAAGGGAGCCGTTATCTACGAGCAGTACTTC.

This chain joins TRBV27 and TRBJ2-4, with 7 bases aligning to TRBD2. The CDR3 is 18 residues long. The germline gives CDR1 MNHEY, CDR2 SMNVEV (reference sequence). Unmatched junction bases numbered 13, after V lost 5 bases and J lost 0 bases. This CDR3 reads CASSMLGVAGVAKNIQYF. The CDR3 DNA reads as TGTGCCAGCAGTATGCTAGGGGTAGCGGGTGTAGCCAAAAACATTCAGTACTTC.

The gene calls are TRBV7-9 and TRBJ2-1, with D possibly matching TRBD2 (6 bases). Trimming took 5 bases from V and 3 from J, leaving 14 bases between them. Germline V gives CDR1 SEHNR, CDR2 FQNEAQ (reference sequence). The CDR3 runs 15 residues. CDR3 DNA sequence: TGTGCCAGCAGCATCGGCGGGGCGATCTACAATGAGCAGTTCTTC. Translating it yields CASSIGGAIYNEQFF.

Remarks on this clone: Other DNA sequences in this sample translate to the same CDR3. The chain has TRBV18 and TRBJ1-5, with TRBD1 matching over 8 bases. This CDR3 has 14 residues. The V segment lost 3 bases and the J segment 6 bases; nucleotides outside the gene matches: 4. Germline loops: CDR1 KGHSH, CDR2 LQKENI. The CDR3 DNA reads as TGTGCCAGCTCACCTGGACAGGGAAGTCAGCCCCAGCATTTT. Translated: CASSPGQGSQPQHF.

V usage is TRBV5-4 and J usage is TRBJ2-3; TRBD2 matches at 12 bases. CDR3 length equals 14 residues. Germline V gene sequence: CDR1 SGHNT, CDR2 YYREEE (reference sequence). V trimming: 0 bases; J trimming: 12 bases; junction bases outside the gene matches: 5. The CDR3 DNA reads as TGTGCCAGCAGCTTGGCTAGCGGGGGGGAGTCACAGTATTTT. Protein sequence: CASSLASGGESQYF.

Turning to this clone: Other DNA variants within this sample encode the same CDR3. The gene calls are TRBV5-1 and TRBJ1-2; tentatively, D is TRBD1 (6 bases). V shed 4 bases and J shed 2 bases, with 9 bases lying between them. Germline loops: CDR1 SGHRS, CDR2 YFSETQ. This CDR3 comprises 13 residues. CDR3 coding DNA: TGCGCCAGCAGCAGGGACACCAACTATGGCTACACCTTC. It translates to CASSRDTNYGYTF.

V and J are TRBV5-1 and TRBJ1-1, with D tentatively TRBD1 (5 bases). The CDR3 runs 14 residues. Per germline, CDR1 SGHRS and CDR2 YFSETQ. V was trimmed by 0 bases and J by 3 bases, leaving 9 bases between them. CDR3 protein: CASSLARVDTEAFF. CDR3 DNA sequence: TGCGCCAGCAGCTTGGCCAGGGTCGACACTGAAGCTTTCTTT.

This chain connects TRBV27 to TRBJ1-1, with a possible D match to TRBD1 (5 bases). From germline, CDR1 is MNHEY and CDR2 SMNVEV (reference sequence). The CDR3 is 15 residues long. Trimming stripped 5 bases from V and 0 bases from J, with 13 bases between. CDR3 residues: CASSGQQVMNTEAFF. For the CDR3, the DNA is TGTGCCAGCAGTGGACAACAGGTCATGAACACTGAAGCTTTCTTT.

This chain joins TRBV7-2 and TRBJ2-7, with TRBD1 identical over 10 bases. V was pared by 5 bases and J by 2 bases, with 15 bases of the junction left unmatched. Per the germline V gene, CDR1 is SGHTA and CDR2 is FQGNSA. This CDR3 has 18 amino acids. The CDR3 coding sequence is TGTGCCAGCAGCCCTCGGGACAGGGGAGGAAGGGCACCCTACGAGCAGTACTTC. Its translation: CASSPRDRGGRAPYEQYF.

J is TRBJ1-1 and V is TRBV19; D is perhaps TRBD1 (5 bases). CDR1 and CDR2 (germline): LNHDA, SQIVND (reference sequence). The V and J ends lost 9 bases and 0 bases respectively, with 23 bases between them. This CDR3 is built from 17 residues. The CDR3 bases are TGTGCCAGCACACCTCGGACACCCACTACTTTGAACACTGAAGCTTTCTTT. Translating gives CASTPRTPTTLNTEAFF.

The chain is built from TRBV7-2 and TRBJ2-7; 9 nucleotides agree with TRBD2. With V trimmed by 3 bases and J by 1 base, 1 base remained unmatched. Looked up from germline, CDR1 is SGHTA and CDR2 is FQGNSA. The CDR3 totals 14 residues. The CDR3 nucleotides read TGTGCCAGCAGCTTTGGACTAGCGTCCTACGAGCAGTACTTC. Encoded protein: CASSFGLASYEQYF.

This chain uses TRBV9 with TRBJ1-4; D may be TRBD1 (6 bases). Germline V CDR1 and CDR2: SGDLS, YYNGEE. Trimming stripped 10 bases from V and 5 bases from J, with 18 bases between. This CDR3 has 14 residues. In DNA, the CDR3 is TGTGCCTCCTCTCTCCGGGACATAAATGAAAAACTGTTTTTT. The encoded protein is CASSLRDINEKLFF.

The chain employs TRBV7-2 and TRBJ1-1; TRBD1 matches 8 bases. CDR3 size: 16 residues. With 1 base clipped from V and 4 bases from J, the junction kept 8 bases outside the gene matches. CDR1 and CDR2 from the germline V gene are SGHTA and FQGNSA. The CDR3 bases are TGTGCCAGCAGCTTAGGACAGGGGTACGAGGGCACTGAAGCTTTCTTT. It encodes CASSLGQGYEGTEAFF.